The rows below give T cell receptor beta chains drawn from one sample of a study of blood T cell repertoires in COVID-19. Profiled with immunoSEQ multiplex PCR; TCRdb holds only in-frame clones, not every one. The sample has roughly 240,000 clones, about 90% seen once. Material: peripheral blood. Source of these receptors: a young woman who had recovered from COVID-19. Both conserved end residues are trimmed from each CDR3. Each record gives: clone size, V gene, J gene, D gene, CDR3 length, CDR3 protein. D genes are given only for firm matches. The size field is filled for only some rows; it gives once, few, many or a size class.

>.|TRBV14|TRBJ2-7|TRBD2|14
ASSQAVSRGAYEQY
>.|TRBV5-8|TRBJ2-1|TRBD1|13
ASSHRQGAYNEQF
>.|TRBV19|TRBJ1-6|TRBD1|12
ASKPGQGGSPLH
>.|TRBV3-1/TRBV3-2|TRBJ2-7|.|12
ASSHREFNYEQY
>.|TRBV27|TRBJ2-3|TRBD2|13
ASSISGGITDTQY
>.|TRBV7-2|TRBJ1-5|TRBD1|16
ASSLGDRAAGSNQPQH
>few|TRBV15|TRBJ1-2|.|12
ATSRAGTNYGYT
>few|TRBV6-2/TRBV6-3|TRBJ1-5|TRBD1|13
ASSWTGAFNQPQH
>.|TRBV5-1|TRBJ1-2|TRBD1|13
ASSLGGTGDYGYT
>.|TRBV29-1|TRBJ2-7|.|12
SALEGPGDYEQY
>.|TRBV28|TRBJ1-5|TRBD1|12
ASSSTGVRQPQH
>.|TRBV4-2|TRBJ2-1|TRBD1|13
ASSLDRGPYNEQF
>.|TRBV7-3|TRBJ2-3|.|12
ASSKDYGGDTQY
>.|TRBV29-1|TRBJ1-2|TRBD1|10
SAEGTVNGYT
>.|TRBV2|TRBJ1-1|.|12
ATRNTGSGTEAF
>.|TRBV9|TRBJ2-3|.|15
ASSPPNWRGPTDTQY
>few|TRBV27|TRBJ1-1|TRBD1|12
ASSRTGWFTEAF
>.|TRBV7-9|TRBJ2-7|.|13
ASSRKGGVWYEQY
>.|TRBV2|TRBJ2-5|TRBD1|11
ATWTGPGETQY
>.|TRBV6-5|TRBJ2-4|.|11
ASSYSRGEGEY
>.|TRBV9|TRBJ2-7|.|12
ASSLGASTYEQY
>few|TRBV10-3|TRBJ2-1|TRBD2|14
AIRRLAGAHGDEQF
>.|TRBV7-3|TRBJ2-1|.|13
ASSTLVTGYNEQF
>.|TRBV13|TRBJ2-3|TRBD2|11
ASGTSGTDTQY
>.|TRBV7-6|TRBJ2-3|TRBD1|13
ASSLYDRGTDTQY
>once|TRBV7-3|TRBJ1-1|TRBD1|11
ASSLGQGYSAF
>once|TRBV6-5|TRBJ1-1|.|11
ASSWGGGTEAF
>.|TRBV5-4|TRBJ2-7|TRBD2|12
ASSLTGGSHEQY